This TCR beta chain was documented in a study of identifying expanded T cells in peripheral blood. No infections or other immune events were documented during collection. General observations from the study: Technical replicates showed around 1.1 changed clones; approximately 2 weeks about 16.4; four weeks 19. Variance in clone template counts between approximately two-week samples significantly increased with total template count across all healthy donors.

Clones were sequenced by immunoSEQ multiplex PCR, and TCRdb holds only the in-frame ones, with some missing. The data contain around 75,000 clones, under 90% of them singletons. The V gene lost 1 base and the J gene lost 8 bases, with 8 bases spanning the gap. Germline CDR1 is LNHNV and CDR2 is YYDKDF (reference sequence). The CDR3 spans 13 residues. In this sample, this clone turned up a few times. The antigen is undetermined. In the same sample, other DNA sequences code for this CDR3. Sequenced input: blood. The TCR comes from a person between 18 and 70 years old in good health. The rearrangement links TRBV15 to TRBJ1-4; D gene uncertain. The CDR3 nucleotides read TGTGCCACCAGCAGAGCCTACCTCGAAAAACTGTTTTTT. Translating it yields CATSRAYLEKLFF.